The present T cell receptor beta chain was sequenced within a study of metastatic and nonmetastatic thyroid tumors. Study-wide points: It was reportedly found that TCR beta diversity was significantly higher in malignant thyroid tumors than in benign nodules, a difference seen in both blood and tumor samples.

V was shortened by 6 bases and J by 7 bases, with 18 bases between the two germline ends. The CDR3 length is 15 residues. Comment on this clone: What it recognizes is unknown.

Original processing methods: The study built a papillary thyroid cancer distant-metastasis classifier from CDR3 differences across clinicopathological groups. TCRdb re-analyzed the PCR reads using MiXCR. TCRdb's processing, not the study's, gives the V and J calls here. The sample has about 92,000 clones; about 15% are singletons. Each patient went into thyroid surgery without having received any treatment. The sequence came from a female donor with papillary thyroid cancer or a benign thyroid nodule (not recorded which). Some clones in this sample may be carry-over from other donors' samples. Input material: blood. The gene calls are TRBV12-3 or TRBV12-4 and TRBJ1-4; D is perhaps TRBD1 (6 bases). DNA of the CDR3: TGTGCCAGCAGCCCACTCCAGGGGTTGGCTGAAAAACTGTTTTTT. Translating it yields CASSPLQGLAEKLFF.